The rows below give T cell receptor beta chains drawn from one sample of a study of blood T cells in healthy people across ages. A single record per CDR3 protein comes from TCRdb applying MiXCR to the 5' RACE reads. The profile shows 1.5 million to 2 million distinct CDR3 sequences, 30% to 40% of them singletons. Specimen: blood. The receptors come from a human donor in good health. Both conserved end residues are part of each CDR3. The D gene is left open where the match is weak. Size is stated for part of the rows, as once, few or many counts, or as a class when the clone is expanded.

size	V	J	D	CDR3	DNA
NA	TRBV29-1	TRBJ2-1	TRBD1	CSVAGPHLRQGAGNEQFF	TGCAGCGTTGCAGGACCCCACCTAAGACAGGGGGCGGGAAATGAGCAGTTCTTC
few	TRBV20-1	TRBJ2-3	NA	CSADSESTDTQYF	TGCAGTGCCGATTCGGAGAGCACAGATACGCAGTATTTT
few	TRBV20-1	TRBJ2-7	NA	CSASRDTYEQYF	TGCAGTGCTTCACGGGACACTTACGAGCAGTACTTC
NA	TRBV5-6	TRBJ1-5	NA	CASSIYGGQPQHF	TGTGCCAGCAGCATATATGGGGGTCAGCCCCAGCATTTT
few	TRBV6-2/TRBV6-3	TRBJ1-1	NA	CASSHNNNMNEAFF	TGTGCCAGCAGCCACAACAACAACATGAATGAAGCTTTCTTT
NA	TRBV28	TRBJ1-2	NA	CASETPGKHGYTF	TGTGCCAGCGAGACCCCAGGGAAACATGGCTACACCTTC
NA	TRBV6-2/TRBV6-3	TRBJ2-7	NA	CASSRSLRGPSYEQYF	TGTGCCAGCAGCCGCAGCCTCCGCGGGCCCTCCTACGAGCAGTACTTC
NA	TRBV9	TRBJ1-2	TRBD1	CASSPFGQGGNYGYTF	TGTGCCAGCAGCCCCTTCGGACAGGGCGGCAACTATGGCTACACCTTC
NA	TRBV7-2	TRBJ2-1	NA	CANSPARGGAYNEQFF	TGTGCCAACAGCCCTGCCAGGGGAGGCGCCTACAATGAGCAGTTCTTC
NA	TRBV24-1	TRBJ1-1	NA	CATSDKLNTEAFF	TGTGCCACCAGCGACAAGTTGAACACTGAAGCTTTCTTT
NA	TRBV29-1	TRBJ2-5	NA	CSVKTVQETQYF	TGCAGCGTTAAAACGGTCCAAGAGACCCAGTACTTC
NA	TRBV5-1	TRBJ2-1	TRBD1	CASSPIQGSNEQFF	TGCGCCAGCAGTCCCATACAGGGGTCGAATGAGCAGTTCTTC
few	TRBV7-9	TRBJ2-6	TRBD1	CASSFATGGSAGANVLTF	TGTGCCAGCAGCTTTGCGACAGGGGGGTCGGCTGGGGCCAACGTCCTGACTTTC
NA	TRBV6-2/TRBV6-3	TRBJ2-7	TRBD2	CASSTILAGASTYEQYF	TGTGCCAGCAGTACGATACTAGCGGGGGCCAGTACCTACGAGCAGTACTTC
NA	TRBV4-1	TRBJ2-1	TRBD1	CASSQEGTGRYNEQFF	TGCGCCAGCAGCCAAGAAGGGACAGGGAGATACAATGAGCAGTTCTTC
few	TRBV12-3/TRBV12-4	TRBJ1-5	TRBD1	CASRQQGWGQPQHF	TGTGCCAGCAGACAACAGGGGTGGGGTCAGCCCCAGCATTTT
NA	TRBV4-2	TRBJ1-5	TRBD1	CASSLRQGGMNQPQHF	TGTGCCAGCAGCCTTCGACAGGGAGGGATGAATCAGCCCCAGCATTTT
few	TRBV20-1	TRBJ1-2	NA	CSAGGSGGSYGYTF	TGCAGTGCGGGCGGGTCCGGAGGCTCTTATGGCTACACCTTC
few	TRBV4-2	TRBJ1-2	NA	CASSPVTNYGYTF	TGTGCCAGCAGCCCGGTCACTAACTATGGCTACACCTTC
NA	TRBV11-2	TRBJ2-3	NA	CASSLAVSSPISQYF	TGTGCCAGCAGCTTAGCCGTTTCTAGCCCAATTTCGCAGTATTTT
NA	TRBV9	TRBJ1-5	TRBD1	CASSDGTVNQPQHF	TGTGCCAGCAGCGACGGGACAGTTAATCAGCCCCAGCATTTT
few	TRBV20-1	TRBJ2-7	TRBD2	CSAPGASGGSFSEQYF	TGCAGTGCCCCTGGGGCCAGCGGGGGTTCTTTCTCCGAGCAGTACTTC
few	TRBV7-9	TRBJ1-5	TRBD1	CASSPLDRADNQPQHF	TGTGCCAGCAGCCCGTTGGACAGGGCTGACAATCAGCCCCAGCATTTT
few	TRBV12-3/TRBV12-4	TRBJ2-7	NA	CASSPRGQPYEQYF	TGTGCCAGCAGTCCCAGGGGACAACCTTACGAGCAGTACTTC
few	TRBV6-2/TRBV6-3	TRBJ2-7	NA	CATRETYEQYF	TGTGCCACCCGCGAAACCTACGAGCAGTACTTC
few	TRBV2	TRBJ1-4	NA	CASSVIGRINEKLFF	TGTGCCAGCAGTGTCATCGGCAGAATTAATGAAAAACTGTTTTTT
few	TRBV6-5	TRBJ2-7	TRBD2	CASSQLAGTGEQYF	TGTGCCAGCAGCCAACTAGCGGGCACGGGCGAGCAGTACTTC
NA	TRBV5-1	TRBJ1-5	NA	CASSDGTGSNQPQHF	TGCGCCAGCAGCGACGGGACGGGCTCCAATCAGCCCCAGCATTTT
NA	TRBV6-2/TRBV6-3	TRBJ2-7	NA	CASTSGGLSYEQYF	TGTGCCAGCACTTCTGGAGGGCTCTCCTACGAGCAGTACTTC
few	TRBV29-1	TRBJ2-1	NA	CSVASGVYSYNEQFF	TGCAGCGTTGCTTCCGGGGTCTACTCCTACAATGAGCAGTTCTTC
NA	TRBV7-2	TRBJ2-7	NA	CASSLMAGTYEQYF	TGTGCCAGCAGCTTAATGGCAGGGACCTACGAGCAGTACTTC
NA	TRBV4-1	TRBJ2-5	NA	CASSRALQETQYF	TGCGCCAGCAGCCGGGCCCTCCAAGAGACCCAGTACTTC
NA	TRBV3-1	TRBJ2-5	NA	CASTWTPLETQYF	TGTGCCAGCACCTGGACACCCTTGGAGACCCAGTACTTC
few	TRBV12-3/TRBV12-4	TRBJ2-3	NA	CASSLTPSDTQYF	TGTGCCAGCAGTTTAACGCCCTCAGATACGCAGTATTTT
NA	TRBV11-2	TRBJ1-2	TRBD1	CASSLDRATGEAYGYTF	TGTGCCAGCAGCTTAGATCGCGCGACAGGGGAAGCCTATGGCTACACCTTC
NA	TRBV30	TRBJ1-5	TRBD1	CAWRGTGVNQPQHF	TGTGCCTGGAGGGGGACAGGGGTGAATCAGCCCCAGCATTTT
NA	TRBV5-4	TRBJ1-1	TRBD1	CASSLRRTGGPEAFF	TGTGCCAGCAGCTTGCGCCGGACAGGGGGCCCTGAAGCTTTCTTT
few	TRBV12-3/TRBV12-4	TRBJ1-2	NA	CASSLWGQNYGYTF	TGTGCCAGCAGTTTGTGGGGCCAGAACTATGGCTACACCTTC
few	TRBV5-6	TRBJ2-5	NA	CASSSISETQYF	TGTGCCAGCAGCTCCATAAGTGAGACCCAGTACTTC
NA	TRBV5-1	TRBJ2-7	NA	CASSLEGEPSLEQYF	TGCGCCAGCAGCTTGGAGGGAGAGCCGTCTCTGGAGCAGTACTTC
NA	TRBV28	TRBJ2-4	NA	CASSLNIGDTAKNIQYF	TGTGCCAGCAGTTTAAATATCGGGGACACGGCCAAAAACATTCAGTACTTC
NA	TRBV7-2	TRBJ1-2	TRBD1	CASSPGQGPRYGYTF	TGTGCCAGCAGCCCCGGACAGGGACCTCGGTATGGCTACACCTTC
NA	TRBV6-2/TRBV6-3	TRBJ2-6	NA	CASESSPMGANVLTF	TGTGCCAGCGAGAGTTCGCCGATGGGGGCCAACGTCCTGACTTTC
NA	TRBV6-2/TRBV6-3	TRBJ1-2	NA	CATRQDHYGYTF	TGTGCCACCCGACAGGACCACTATGGCTACACCTTC